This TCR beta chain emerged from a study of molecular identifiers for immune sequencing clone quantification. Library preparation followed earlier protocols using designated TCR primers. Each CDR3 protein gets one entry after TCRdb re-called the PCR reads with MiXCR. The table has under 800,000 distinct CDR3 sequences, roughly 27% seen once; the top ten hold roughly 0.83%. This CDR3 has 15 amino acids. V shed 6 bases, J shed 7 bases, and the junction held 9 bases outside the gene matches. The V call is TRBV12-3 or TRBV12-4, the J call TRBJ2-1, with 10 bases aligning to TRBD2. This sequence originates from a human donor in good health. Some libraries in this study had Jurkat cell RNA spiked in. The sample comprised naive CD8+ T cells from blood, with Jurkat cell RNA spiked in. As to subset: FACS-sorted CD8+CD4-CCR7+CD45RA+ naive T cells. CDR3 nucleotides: TGTGCCAGCAGAATTCTAGCGGGGGTGGGGAATGAGCAGTTCTTC. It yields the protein CASRILAGVGNEQFF.